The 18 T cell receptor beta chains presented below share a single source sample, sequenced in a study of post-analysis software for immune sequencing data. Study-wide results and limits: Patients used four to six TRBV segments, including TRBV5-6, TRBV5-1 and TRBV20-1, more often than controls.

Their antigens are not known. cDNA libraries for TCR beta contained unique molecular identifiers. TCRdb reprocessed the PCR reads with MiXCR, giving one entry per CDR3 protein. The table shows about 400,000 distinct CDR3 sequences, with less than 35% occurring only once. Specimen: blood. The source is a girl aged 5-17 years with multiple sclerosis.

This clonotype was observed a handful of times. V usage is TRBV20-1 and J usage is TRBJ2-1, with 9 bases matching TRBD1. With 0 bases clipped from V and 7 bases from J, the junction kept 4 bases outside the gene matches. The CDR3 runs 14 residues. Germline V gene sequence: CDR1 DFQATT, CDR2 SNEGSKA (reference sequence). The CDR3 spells CSAREGQGKNEQFF. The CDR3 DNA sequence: TGCAGTGCTAGAGAGGGACAGGGAAAAAATGAGCAGTTCTTC.

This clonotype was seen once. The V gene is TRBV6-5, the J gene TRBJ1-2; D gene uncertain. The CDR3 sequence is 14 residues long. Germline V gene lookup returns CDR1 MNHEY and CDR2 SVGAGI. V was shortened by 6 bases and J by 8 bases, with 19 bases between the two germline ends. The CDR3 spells CASRPPLGGGGYTF. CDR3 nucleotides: TGTGCCAGCAGGCCCCCCCTTGGCGGAGGCGGCTACACCTTC.

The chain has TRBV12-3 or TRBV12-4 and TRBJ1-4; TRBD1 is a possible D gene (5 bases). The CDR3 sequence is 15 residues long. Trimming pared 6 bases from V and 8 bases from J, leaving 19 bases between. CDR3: CASSTGPTSTEKLFF. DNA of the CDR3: TGTGCCAGCAGCACGGGACCGACGTCTACGGAAAAACTGTTTTTT.

CDR3 amino acids: CASSLAGTGATDTQYF. The CDR3 DNA follows: TGTGCCAGCAGCTTAGCGGGAACAGGGGCCACAGATACGCAGTATTTT. The chain recombines TRBV7-9 with TRBJ2-3; 7 nucleotides align to TRBD1. This CDR3 is 16 amino acids long. Germline V CDR1 and CDR2: SEHNR, FQNEAQ (reference sequence). V lost 0 bases, J lost 2 bases, and 5 bases stayed unmatched.

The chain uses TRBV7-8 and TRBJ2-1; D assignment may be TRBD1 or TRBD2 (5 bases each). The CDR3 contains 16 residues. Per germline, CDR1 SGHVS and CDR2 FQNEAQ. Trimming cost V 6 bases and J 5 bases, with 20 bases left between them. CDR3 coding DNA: TGTGCCAGCAGAAGCACGAGGGCAGGGCCTCACAATGAGCAGTTCTTC. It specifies CASRSTRAGPHNEQFF.

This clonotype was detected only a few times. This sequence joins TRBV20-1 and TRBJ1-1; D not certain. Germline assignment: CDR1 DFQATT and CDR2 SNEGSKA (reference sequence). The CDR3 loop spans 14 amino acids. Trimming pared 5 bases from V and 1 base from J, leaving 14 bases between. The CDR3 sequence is CSASRTAANTEAFF. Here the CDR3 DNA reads TGCAGTGCTTCCCGGACCGCGGCGAACACTGAAGCTTTCTTT.

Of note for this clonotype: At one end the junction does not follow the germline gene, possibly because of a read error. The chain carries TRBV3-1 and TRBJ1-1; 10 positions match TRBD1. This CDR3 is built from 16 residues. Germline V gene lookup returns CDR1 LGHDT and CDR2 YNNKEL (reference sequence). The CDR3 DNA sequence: TGTGCCAGCAGTCAAGAAACCGGGACAGGGGCTTCGGCAGCTTTCTTT. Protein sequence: CASSQETGTGASAAFF.

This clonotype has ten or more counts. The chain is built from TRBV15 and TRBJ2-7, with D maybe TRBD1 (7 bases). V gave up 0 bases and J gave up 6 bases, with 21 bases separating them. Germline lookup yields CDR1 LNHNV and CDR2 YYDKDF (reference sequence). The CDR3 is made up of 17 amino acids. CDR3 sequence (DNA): TGTGCCACCAGCAGAGATTCGGGAGACAGGGCCAAATCCGAGCAGTACTTC. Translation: CATSRDSGDRAKSEQYF.

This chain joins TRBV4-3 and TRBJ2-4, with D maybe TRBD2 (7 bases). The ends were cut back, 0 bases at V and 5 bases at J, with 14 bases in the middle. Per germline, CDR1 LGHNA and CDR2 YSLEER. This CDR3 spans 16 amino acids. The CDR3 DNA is TGCGCCAGCAGCCAAGACAGAGGGGGGGTGGAAAACATTCAGTACTTC. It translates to CASSQDRGGVENIQYF.

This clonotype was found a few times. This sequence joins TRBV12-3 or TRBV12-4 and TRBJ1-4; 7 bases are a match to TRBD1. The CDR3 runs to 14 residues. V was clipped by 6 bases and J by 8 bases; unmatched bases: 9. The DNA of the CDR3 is TGTGCCAGCAGGAAGGACAGGATGAGGGAAAAACTGTTTTTT. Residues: CASRKDRMREKLFF.

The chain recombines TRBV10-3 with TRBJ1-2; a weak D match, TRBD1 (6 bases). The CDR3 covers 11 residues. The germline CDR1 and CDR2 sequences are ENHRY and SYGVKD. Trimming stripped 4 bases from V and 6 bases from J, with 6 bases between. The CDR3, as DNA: TGTGCCATCAGTGCAGGGGATGGCTACACCTTC. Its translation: CAISAGDGYTF.

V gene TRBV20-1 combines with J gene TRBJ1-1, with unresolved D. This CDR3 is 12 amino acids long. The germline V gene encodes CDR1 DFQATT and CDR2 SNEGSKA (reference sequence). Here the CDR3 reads CSTLKRSTEAFF. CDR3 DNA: TGCAGCACCTTAAAGCGGAGCACTGAAGCTTTCTTT.

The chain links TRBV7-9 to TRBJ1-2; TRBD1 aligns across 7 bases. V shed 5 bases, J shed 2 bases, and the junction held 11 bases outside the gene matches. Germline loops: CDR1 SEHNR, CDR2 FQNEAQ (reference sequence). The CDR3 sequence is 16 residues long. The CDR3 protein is CASSRTRVDRNYGYTF. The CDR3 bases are TGTGCCAGCAGCCGCACCAGAGTGGACAGGAACTATGGCTACACCTTC.

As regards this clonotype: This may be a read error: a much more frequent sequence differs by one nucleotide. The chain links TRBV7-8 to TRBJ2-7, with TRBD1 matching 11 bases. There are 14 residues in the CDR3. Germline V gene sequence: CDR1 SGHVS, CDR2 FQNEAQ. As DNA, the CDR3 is TGTGTCAGCAGCCCGGACAGGGGGCCCTACGAGCAGTACTTC. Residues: CVSSPDRGPYEQYF. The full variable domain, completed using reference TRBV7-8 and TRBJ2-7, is GAGVSQSPRYKVAKRGQDVALRCDPISGHVSLFWYQQALGQGPEFLTYFQNEAQLDKSGLPSDRFFAERPEGSVSTLKIQRTQQEDSAVYLCVSSPDRGPYEQYFGPGTRLTVT.

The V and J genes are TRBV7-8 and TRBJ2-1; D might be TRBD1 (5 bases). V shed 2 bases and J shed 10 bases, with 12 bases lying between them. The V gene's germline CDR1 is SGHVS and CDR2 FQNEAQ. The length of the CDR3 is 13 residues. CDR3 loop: CASSLTGWTEQFF. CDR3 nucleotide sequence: TGTGCCAGCAGCTTAACAGGCTGGACAGAGCAGTTCTTC. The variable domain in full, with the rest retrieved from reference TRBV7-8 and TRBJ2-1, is GAGVSQSPRYKVAKRGQDVALRCDPISGHVSLFWYQQALGQGPEFLTYFQNEAQLDKSGLPSDRFFAERPEGSVSTLKIQRTQQEDSAVYLCASSLTGWTEQFFGPGTRLTVL.

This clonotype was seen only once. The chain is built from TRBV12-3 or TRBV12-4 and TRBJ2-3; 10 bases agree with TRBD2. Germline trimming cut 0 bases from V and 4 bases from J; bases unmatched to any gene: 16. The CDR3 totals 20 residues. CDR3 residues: CASSLAPSSGGLTGADTQYF. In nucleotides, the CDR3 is TGTGCCAGCAGTTTAGCGCCGAGTAGCGGGGGGCTCACTGGTGCAGATACGCAGTATTTT.

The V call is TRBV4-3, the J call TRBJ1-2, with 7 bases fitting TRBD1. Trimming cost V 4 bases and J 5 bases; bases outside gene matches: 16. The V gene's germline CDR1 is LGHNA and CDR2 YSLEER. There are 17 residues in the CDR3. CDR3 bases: TGCGCCAGCAGCCGAGCCCGACAGGGTTTTACTACGTATGGCTACACCTTC. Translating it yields CASSRARQGFTTYGYTF.

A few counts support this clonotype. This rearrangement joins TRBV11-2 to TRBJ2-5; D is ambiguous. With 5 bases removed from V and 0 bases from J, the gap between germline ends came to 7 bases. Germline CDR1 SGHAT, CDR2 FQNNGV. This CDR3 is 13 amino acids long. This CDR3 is CASSRADQETQYF. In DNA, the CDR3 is TGTGCCAGCAGCCGGGCAGACCAAGAGACCCAGTACTTC.